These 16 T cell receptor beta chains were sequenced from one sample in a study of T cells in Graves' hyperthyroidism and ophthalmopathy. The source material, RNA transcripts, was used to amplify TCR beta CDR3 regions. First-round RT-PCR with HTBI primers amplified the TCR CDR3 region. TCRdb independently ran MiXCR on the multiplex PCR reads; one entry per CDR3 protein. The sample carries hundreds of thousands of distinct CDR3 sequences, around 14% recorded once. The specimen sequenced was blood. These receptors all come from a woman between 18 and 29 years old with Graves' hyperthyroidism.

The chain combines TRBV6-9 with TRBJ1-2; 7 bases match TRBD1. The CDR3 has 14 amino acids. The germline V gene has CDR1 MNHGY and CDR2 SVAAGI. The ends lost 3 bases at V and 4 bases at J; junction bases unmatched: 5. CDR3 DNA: TGTGCCAGCAGTTACGCAGGGGGTTCCTATGGCTACACCTTC. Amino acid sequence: CASSYAGGSYGYTF.

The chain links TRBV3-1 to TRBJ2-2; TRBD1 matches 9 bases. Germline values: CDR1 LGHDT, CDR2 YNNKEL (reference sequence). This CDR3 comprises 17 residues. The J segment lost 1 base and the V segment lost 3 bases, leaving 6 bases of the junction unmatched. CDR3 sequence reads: CASSQGTGPLNTGELFF. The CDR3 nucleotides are TGTGCCAGCAGCCAGGGGACAGGGCCTTTGAACACCGGGGAGCTGTTTTTT.

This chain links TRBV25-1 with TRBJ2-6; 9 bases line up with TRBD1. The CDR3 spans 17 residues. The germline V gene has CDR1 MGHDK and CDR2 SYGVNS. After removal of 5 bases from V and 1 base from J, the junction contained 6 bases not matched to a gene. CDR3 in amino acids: CASSRGQGGSGANVLTF. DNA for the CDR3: TGTGCCAGCAGTAGGGGACAGGGAGGTTCTGGGGCCAACGTCCTGACTTTC.

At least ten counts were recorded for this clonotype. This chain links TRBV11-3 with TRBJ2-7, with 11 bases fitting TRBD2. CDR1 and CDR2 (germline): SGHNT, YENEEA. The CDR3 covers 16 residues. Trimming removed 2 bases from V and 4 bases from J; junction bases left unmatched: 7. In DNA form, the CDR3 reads TGTGCCAGCAGCTTACAGACTAGCGGGAAGCCGTACGAGCAGTACTTC. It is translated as CASSLQTSGKPYEQYF.

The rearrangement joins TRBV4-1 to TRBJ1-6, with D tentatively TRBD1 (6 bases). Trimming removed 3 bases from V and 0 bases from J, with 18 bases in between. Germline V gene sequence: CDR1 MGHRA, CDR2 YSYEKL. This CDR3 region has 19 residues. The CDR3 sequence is CASSHLQGLKGSYNSPLHF. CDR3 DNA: TGCGCCAGCAGCCACCTACAGGGATTGAAGGGCTCCTATAATTCACCCCTCCACTTT.

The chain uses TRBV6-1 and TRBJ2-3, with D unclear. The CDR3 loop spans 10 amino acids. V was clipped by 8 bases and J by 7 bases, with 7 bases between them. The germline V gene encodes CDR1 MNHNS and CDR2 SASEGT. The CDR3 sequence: CASQDNTQYF. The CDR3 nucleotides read TGTGCCAGCCAGGATAATACGCAGTATTTT.

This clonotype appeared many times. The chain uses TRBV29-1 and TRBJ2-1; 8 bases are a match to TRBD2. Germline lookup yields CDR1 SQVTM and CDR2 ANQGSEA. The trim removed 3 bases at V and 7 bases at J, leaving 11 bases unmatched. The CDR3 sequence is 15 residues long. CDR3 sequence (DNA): TGCAGCGTTGACGGGGGGGACATGCCGGGGAATGAGCAGTTCTTC. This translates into CSVDGGDMPGNEQFF.

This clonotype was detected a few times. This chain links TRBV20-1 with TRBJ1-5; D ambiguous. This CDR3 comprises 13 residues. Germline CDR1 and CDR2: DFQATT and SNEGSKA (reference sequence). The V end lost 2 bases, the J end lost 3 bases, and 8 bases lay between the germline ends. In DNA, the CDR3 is TGCAGTGCTAGACCGGGAATCAATCAGCCCCAGCATTTT. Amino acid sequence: CSARPGINQPQHF.

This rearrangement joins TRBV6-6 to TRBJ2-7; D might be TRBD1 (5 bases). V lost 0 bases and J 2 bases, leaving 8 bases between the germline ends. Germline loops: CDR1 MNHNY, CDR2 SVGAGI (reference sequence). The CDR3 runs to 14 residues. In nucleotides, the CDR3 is TGTGCCAGCAGTTACTCTGTAGGGGCCTACGAGCAGTACTTC. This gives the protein CASSYSVGAYEQYF.

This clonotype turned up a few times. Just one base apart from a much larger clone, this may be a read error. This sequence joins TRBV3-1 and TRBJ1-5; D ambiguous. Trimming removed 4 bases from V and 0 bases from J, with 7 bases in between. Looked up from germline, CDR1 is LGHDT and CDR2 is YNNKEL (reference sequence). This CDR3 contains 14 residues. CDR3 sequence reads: CASSPVNSNQPQHF. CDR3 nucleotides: TGTGCCAGCAGCCCAGTCAATAGCAATCAGCCCCAGCATTTT.

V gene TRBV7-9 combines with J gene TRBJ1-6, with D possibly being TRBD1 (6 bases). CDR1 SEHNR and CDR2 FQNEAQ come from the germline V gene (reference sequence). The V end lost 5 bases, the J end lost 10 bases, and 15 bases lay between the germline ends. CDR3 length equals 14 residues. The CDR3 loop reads CASSPPTGLSPLHF. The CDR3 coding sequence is TGTGCCAGCAGCCCTCCGACAGGTCTCTCACCCCTCCACTTT. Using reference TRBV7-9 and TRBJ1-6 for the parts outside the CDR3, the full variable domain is DTGVSQNPRHKITKRGQNVTFRCDPISEHNRLYWYRQTLGQGPEFLTYFQNEAQLEKSRLLSDRFSAERPKGSFSTLEIQRTEQGDSAMYLCASSPPTGLSPLHFGNGTRLTVT.

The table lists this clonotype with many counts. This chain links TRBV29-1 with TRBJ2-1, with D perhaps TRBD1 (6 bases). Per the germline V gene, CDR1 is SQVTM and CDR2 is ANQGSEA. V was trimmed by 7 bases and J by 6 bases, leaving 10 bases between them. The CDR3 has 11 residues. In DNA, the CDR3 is TGCAGCGGTCGACAGGCCAATGAGCAGTTCTTC. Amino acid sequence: CSGRQANEQFF.

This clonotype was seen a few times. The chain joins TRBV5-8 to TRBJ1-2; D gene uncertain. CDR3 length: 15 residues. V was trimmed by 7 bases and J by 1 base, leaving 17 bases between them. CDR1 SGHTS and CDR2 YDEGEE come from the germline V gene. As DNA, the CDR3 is TGTGCCAGCCAGAAGAAGACGTTGGATAACTATGGCTACACCTTC. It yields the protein CASQKKTLDNYGYTF. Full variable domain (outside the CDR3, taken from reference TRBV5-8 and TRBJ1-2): EAGVTQSPTHLIKTRGQQATLRCSPISGHTSVYWYQQALGLGLQFLLWYDEGEERNRGNFPPRFSGRQFPNYSSELNVNALELEDSALYLCASQKKTLDNYGYTFGSGTRLTVV.

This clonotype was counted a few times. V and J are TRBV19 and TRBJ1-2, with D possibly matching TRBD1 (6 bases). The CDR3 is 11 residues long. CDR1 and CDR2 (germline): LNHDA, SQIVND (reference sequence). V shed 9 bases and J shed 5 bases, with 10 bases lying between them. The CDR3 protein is CASRDIYGYTF. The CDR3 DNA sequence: TGTGCCAGCAGGGACATTTATGGCTACACCTTC.

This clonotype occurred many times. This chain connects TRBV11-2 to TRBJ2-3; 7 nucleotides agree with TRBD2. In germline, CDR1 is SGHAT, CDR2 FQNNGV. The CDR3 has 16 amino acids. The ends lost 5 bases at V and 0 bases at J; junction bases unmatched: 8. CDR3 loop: CASSGGDYRSTDTQYF. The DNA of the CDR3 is TGTGCCAGCAGCGGAGGGGACTACCGGAGCACAGATACGCAGTATTTT.

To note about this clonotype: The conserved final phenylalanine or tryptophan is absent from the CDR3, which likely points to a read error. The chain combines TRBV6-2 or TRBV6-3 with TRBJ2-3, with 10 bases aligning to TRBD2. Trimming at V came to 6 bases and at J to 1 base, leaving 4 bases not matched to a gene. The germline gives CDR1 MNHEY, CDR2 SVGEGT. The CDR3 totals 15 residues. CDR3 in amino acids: CASSPGLAGTDTQYL. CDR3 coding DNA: TGTGCCAGCAGCCCCGGACTAGCGGGCACAGATACGCAGTATCTT.